This T cell receptor (beta chain) was found in a study of blood T cells in healthy people across ages. Then a second PCR, running roughly 6 to 12 cycles, was carried out with a sample-barcoded 5' primer and a J-beta primer mix. TCRdb reprocessed the 5' RACE reads with MiXCR, giving one entry per CDR3 protein. The sample holds 1.8 million or so distinct CDR3 sequences, about 39% seen once. The CDR3 is 13 amino acids. Germline assignment: CDR1 MNHNY and CDR2 SVGAGI (reference sequence). V lost 3 bases, J lost 8 bases, and 13 bases lay in between. This clonotype was counted a few times. It was around 10 milliliters of peripheral blood that were drawn from each donor.

Source material: blood. The receptor was isolated from a human donor in good health. The chain couples TRBV6-6 to TRBJ1-2; D perhaps matches TRBD1 (6 bases). This CDR3 reads CASSYDRTGGYTF. Written as DNA, the CDR3 is TGTGCCAGCAGTTATGACAGGACCGGGGGCTACACCTTC.